This TCR beta chain originates from a study of cytomegalovirus exposure and HLA in healthy donors. Note on this clone: Its matching antigen is unknown.

Regarding the study as a whole: Later analysis identified a missense DCLRE1C variant that was linked to TCR beta V- and J-gene trimming. The authors reported that TCR beta sequences could predict HLA-A and HLA-B alleles. These predictions were accurate for most subjects in the first cohort.

13 Jbeta primers and 60 Vbeta primers were used for the PCR. Assay: immunoSEQ multiplex PCR; the TCRdb copy retains only in-frame clones and omits some. The sample lists a few hundred thousand clones, about 80% occurring once. Material for sequencing was PBMCs. This sequence was found in a girl aged 2 to 10 in good health and CMV-seronegative.

In DNA, the CDR3 is TGTGCCAGCAGCCAAGATCAACACCCCTCCTACGAGCAGTACTTC. This sequence encodes CASSQDQHPSYEQYF. The gene calls are TRBV4-2 and TRBJ2-7; D not certain. CDR1 is LGHNA and CDR2 is YNFKEQ in the germline V gene. V was shortened by 0 bases and J by 0 bases, with 9 bases between the two germline ends. CDR3 size: 15 residues.